What follows is one T cell receptor beta chain and its context. This CDR3 is also generated by other DNA sequences in the sample. The data belong to a study of shared clonotypes between healthy human individuals. Looked up from germline, CDR1 is WNHNN and CDR2 is SYGVQD (reference sequence). J lost 0 bases, V lost 2 bases, and 2 bases had no gene match. CDR3 length equals 15 residues. Profiling relied on immunoSEQ multiplex PCR, and the TCRdb table lists in-frame clones only, not all of them. The data show about 2,500,000 clones, around nine tenths seen once. This clonotype was sampled from a man aged 18 to 29 in good health. The sample was naive CD4+ T cells sorted from blood. Noted subset: CD45RA+ positively selected. The chain combines TRBV10-1 with TRBJ2-3, with TRBD2 identical over 7 bases. The CDR3 here is CASSESGASTDTQYF. For the CDR3, the DNA is TGCGCCAGCAGTGAGAGCGGGGCTAGCACAGATACGCAGTATTTT.